These 17 T cell receptor beta chains were sequenced from one sample in a study of technical replicates of blood from several donors. Generated by immunoSEQ multiplex PCR, the TCRdb table keeps only in-frame clones and is missing some. The repertoire holds approximately 88,000 clones, with just under 95% as singletons. Input material: T cells isolated from PBMCs. These receptors were collected from a human donor in good health.

The chain recombines TRBV7-3 with TRBJ2-1; possible D gene TRBD2, 6 bases. Per germline, CDR1 SGHTA and CDR2 FQGTGA. The ends were cut back, 5 bases at V and 9 bases at J, with 11 bases in the middle. The CDR3 contains 12 residues. CDR3 region: CASSSPGSEQFF. CDR3 nucleotides: TGTGCCAGCAGCAGCCCCGGGAGTGAGCAGTTCTTC.

The CDR3 protein is CASSLVQGKTYEQYF. The CDR3 coding sequence is TGTGCCAGCAGCTTGGTCCAGGGAAAAACCTACGAGCAGTACTTC. The V call is TRBV5-6, the J call TRBJ2-7; tentatively, D is TRBD1 (5 bases). The CDR3 has 15 amino acids. V lost 0 bases to trimming and J lost 2 bases, with 12 bases between them. Germline V gene sequence: CDR1 SGHDT, CDR2 YYEEEE.

The chain employs TRBV29-1 and TRBJ2-1, with TRBD1 identical over 8 bases. With 4 bases clipped from V and 4 bases from J, the junction kept 18 bases outside the gene matches. This CDR3 is built from 18 residues. Germline values: CDR1 SQVTM, CDR2 ANQGSEA. The CDR3 DNA reads TGCAGCGTTGGTAGGTCAGGGGGCGCAGGCGGGATGTACAATGAGCAGTTCTTC. Encoded protein: CSVGRSGGAGGMYNEQFF.

This chain joins TRBV28 and TRBJ2-3; weak D call: TRBD2 (6 bases). The CDR3 is made up of 16 amino acids. Deletions cut 5 bases from V and 4 bases from J, with 19 bases between. CDR1 and CDR2 (germline): MDHEN, SYDVKM. CDR3: CASSPTGTPLADTQYF. For the CDR3, the DNA is TGTGCCAGCAGTCCCACCGGGACTCCCCTGGCAGATACGCAGTATTTT.

The gene calls are TRBV4-1 and TRBJ2-3; D not certain. Germline CDR1 MGHRA, CDR2 YSYEKL. CDR3 length equals 15 residues. Between the trimmed V and J ends, which lost 0 bases and 4 bases, there was a span of 11 bases. CDR3 residues: CASSQEGLVADTQYF. CDR3 sequence (DNA): TGCGCCAGCAGCCAAGAGGGTCTAGTTGCAGATACGCAGTATTTT.

The J gene is TRBJ1-2, the V gene TRBV7-9, with D possibly being TRBD1 (5 bases). The CDR3 runs 14 residues. Germline CDR1 reads SEHNR; CDR2 reads FQNEAQ (reference sequence). The V end was cut by 1 base, the J end by 4 bases, with 10 bases between. CDR3 protein: CASSLVAGGYGYTF. The DNA of the CDR3 is TGTGCCAGCAGCTTAGTGGCCGGGGGCTATGGCTACACCTTC.

This clone was found many times. V is TRBV5-1 and J is TRBJ2-7; 10 nucleotides line up with TRBD1. V trimming: 3 bases; J trimming: 4 bases; junction bases outside the gene matches: 4. CDR1 is SGHRS and CDR2 is YFSETQ in the germline V gene. This CDR3 is built from 14 residues. CDR3: CASSSDRGQYEQYF. As DNA, the CDR3 is TGCGCCAGCAGCTCAGACAGGGGGCAGTACGAGCAGTACTTC. The whole variable domain, remainder taken from reference TRBV5-1 and TRBJ2-7, is KAGVTQTPRYLIKTRGQQVTLSCSPISGHRSVSWYQQTPGQGLQFLFEYFSETQRNKGNFPGRFSGRQFSNSRSEMNVSTLELGDSALYLCASSSDRGQYEQYFGPGTRLTVT.

The chain employs TRBV28 and TRBJ2-2; TRBD2 matches 8 bases. CDR3 length equals 15 residues. Unmatched junction bases numbered 3, after V lost 4 bases and J lost 2 bases. In germline, CDR1 is MDHEN, CDR2 SYDVKM. In DNA form, the CDR3 reads TGTGCCAGCAGTTCCGGGACTAGAAACACCGGGGAGCTGTTTTTT. This translates into CASSSGTRNTGELFF.

The gene calls are TRBV6-4 and TRBJ1-1; D gene uncertain. Trimming cost V 6 bases and J 1 base, with 9 bases left between them. The germline V gene has CDR1 MRHNA and CDR2 SNTAGT. CDR3 size: 13 residues. The CDR3 here is CASRVTANTEAFF. CDR3 sequence (DNA): TGTGCCAGCAGGGTAACAGCGAACACTGAAGCTTTCTTT.

This chain uses TRBV5-1 with TRBJ1-4, with D possibly matching TRBD1 (5 bases). The CDR3 extends over 14 amino acids. Trimming pared 2 bases from V and 7 bases from J, leaving 12 bases between. The germline V gene encodes CDR1 SGHRS and CDR2 YFSETQ. The CDR3 is CASSFSAGREKLFF. The CDR3 DNA sequence: TGCGCCAGCAGCTTCTCGGCAGGGCGTGAAAAACTGTTTTTT.

This chain connects TRBV5-1 to TRBJ2-3; D is possibly TRBD2 (6 bases). This CDR3 is built from 14 residues. V was trimmed by 9 bases and J by 3 bases, leaving 17 bases between them. The germline V gene has CDR1 SGHRS and CDR2 YFSETQ. The DNA of the CDR3 is TGCGCCACCGGACCTGGGGGGACGACAGATACGCAGTATTTT. Its translation: CATGPGGTTDTQYF.

The CDR3 spells CASSAYGREPDTQYF. CDR3 nucleotide sequence: TGTGCCAGCAGTGCGTATGGGCGGGAACCAGATACGCAGTATTTT. The chain has TRBV28 and TRBJ2-3; a possible D gene is TRBD2 (6 bases). V lost 5 bases, J lost 4 bases, and 16 bases lay in between. CDR1 MDHEN and CDR2 SYDVKM come from the germline V gene. The CDR3 extends over 15 amino acids.

This sequence joins TRBV5-1 and TRBJ1-2; D unclear. V was trimmed by 4 bases and J by 5 bases, leaving 15 bases between them. The CDR3 length is 14 residues. The germline V gene has CDR1 SGHRS and CDR2 YFSETQ. CDR3 in amino acids: CASSLPTEYYGYTF. CDR3 in DNA: TGCGCCAGCAGCCTACCCACAGAATATTATGGCTACACCTTC. The whole variable domain, filled in from reference TRBV5-1 and TRBJ1-2, reads KAGVTQTPRYLIKTRGQQVTLSCSPISGHRSVSWYQQTPGQGLQFLFEYFSETQRNKGNFPGRFSGRQFSNSRSEMNVSTLELGDSALYLCASSLPTEYYGYTFGSGTRLTVV.

The chain links TRBV6-4 to TRBJ2-3; the match to TRBD2 covers 12 bases. The V gene end was trimmed by 3 bases and the J gene end by 1 base; junction bases not matched to a gene: 5. There are 17 residues in the CDR3. CDR1 and CDR2 (germline): MRHNA, SNTAGT. The CDR3 reads CASSETSGSFRTDTQYF. In DNA form, the CDR3 reads TGTGCCAGCAGTGAGACTAGCGGGAGCTTTCGCACAGATACGCAGTATTTT.

The V gene is TRBV27, the J gene TRBJ2-3; 7 bases line up with TRBD2. The CDR3 sequence is 16 residues long. CDR1 and CDR2 (germline): MNHEY, SMNVEV (reference sequence). Germline trimming cut 7 bases from V and 2 bases from J; bases unmatched to any gene: 12. CDR3 residues: CASIWRGGSYTDTQYF. CDR3 nucleotides: TGTGCCAGCATTTGGAGGGGCGGGAGCTACACAGATACGCAGTATTTT.

The gene calls are TRBV19 and TRBJ1-1, with 8 bases identical to TRBD1. V was clipped by 4 bases and J by 1 base; unmatched bases: 2. CDR3 length: 14 amino acids. CDR1 is LNHDA and CDR2 is SQIVND in the germline V gene (reference sequence). CDR3 region: CASSRTGSNTEAFF. The CDR3 bases are TGTGCCAGTAGTAGGACAGGGTCGAACACTGAAGCTTTCTTT.

This sequence joins TRBV15 and TRBJ2-7; D is possibly TRBD2 (6 bases). This CDR3 is built from 14 residues. Looked up from germline, CDR1 is LNHNV and CDR2 is YYDKDF (reference sequence). The germline V and J ends were trimmed by 3 bases and 2 bases, with 11 bases remaining between them. CDR3 amino acids: CATSSGTGTYEQYF. CDR3 nucleotides: TGTGCCACCAGCAGCGGGACTGGGACCTACGAGCAGTACTTC.